This passage covers 6 T cell receptor beta chains from one sample sequenced in a study of shared clonotypes between healthy human individuals. Only in-frame clones appear in the TCRdb table, and some are missing; sequencing was by immunoSEQ multiplex PCR. The data show about a million clones, 65% to 75% seen once. The sequencing sample was made of memory CD4+ T cells sorted from blood. Described subset: CD45RA-negative fraction. These receptors were taken from a man aged 18 to 30 in good health.

This clone came up once. The V gene is TRBV19, the J gene TRBJ2-1, with 9 bases identical to TRBD1. The CDR3 has 14 amino acids. The V segment lost 5 bases and the J segment 3 bases; nucleotides outside the gene matches: 2. Germline V CDR1 and CDR2: LNHDA, SQIVND (reference sequence). The chain's CDR3 is CASSPGQGYNEQFF. Here the CDR3 DNA reads TGTGCCAGTAGTCCGGGACAGGGCTACAATGAGCAGTTCTTC.

This chain uses TRBV7-3 with TRBJ2-1; the match to TRBD2 covers 7 bases. J lost 0 bases, V lost 5 bases, and 4 bases had no gene match. The length of the CDR3 is 15 residues. In germline, CDR1 is SGHTA, CDR2 FQGTGA. The CDR3 is CASSPSGGSYNEQFF. The CDR3 DNA sequence: TGTGCCAGCAGCCCGTCGGGAGGCTCCTACAATGAGCAGTTCTTC.

This clone has more than one count but fewer than ten. The chain joins TRBV10-3 to TRBJ1-6; D unresolved. The CDR3 totals 16 residues. The V and J ends lost 0 bases and 0 bases respectively, with 6 bases between them. Germline-derived CDR1 and CDR2 are ENHRY and SYGVKD. CDR3 amino acids: CAISESRSSYNSPLHF. In DNA form, the CDR3 reads TGTGCCATCAGTGAGTCAAGGAGCTCCTATAATTCACCCCTCCACTTT.

The V call is TRBV5-1, the J call TRBJ1-1; D may be TRBD1 (5 bases). Trimming took off 0 bases at V and 1 base at J, with 13 bases between the two ends. From germline, CDR1 is SGHRS and CDR2 YFSETQ. The CDR3 has 16 residues. CDR3 nucleotide sequence: TGCGCCAGCAGCTTGGGGGGTTTTACAGGGAACACTGAAGCTTTCTTT. It encodes CASSLGGFTGNTEAFF. The full variable domain, completed using reference TRBV5-1 and TRBJ1-1, is KAGVTQTPRYLIKTRGQQVTLSCSPISGHRSVSWYQQTPGQGLQFLFEYFSETQRNKGNFPGRFSGRQFSNSRSEMNVSTLELGDSALYLCASSLGGFTGNTEAFFGQGTRLTVV.

V gene TRBV7-9 combines with J gene TRBJ1-3; no reliable D call. Germline values: CDR1 SEHNR, CDR2 FQNEAQ (reference sequence). The V gene lost 5 bases and the J gene lost 0 bases, with 8 bases spanning the gap. The CDR3 is 14 residues long. This chain's CDR3 is CASSLTFSGNTIYF. The CDR3, as DNA: TGTGCCAGCAGCCTTACTTTCTCTGGAAACACCATATATTTT.

In this sample, this clone turned up many times. V is TRBV15 and J is TRBJ2-4; D is possibly TRBD1 (6 bases). The CDR3 totals 17 residues. V dropped 0 bases and J dropped 2 bases, with 14 bases sitting between them. Germline V lookup: CDR1 LNHNV, CDR2 YYDKDF (reference sequence). In nucleotides, the CDR3 is TGTGCCACCAGCAGAGATGGTTGGGACACCACCAAAAACATTCAGTACTTC. Translation gives CATSRDGWDTTKNIQYF.